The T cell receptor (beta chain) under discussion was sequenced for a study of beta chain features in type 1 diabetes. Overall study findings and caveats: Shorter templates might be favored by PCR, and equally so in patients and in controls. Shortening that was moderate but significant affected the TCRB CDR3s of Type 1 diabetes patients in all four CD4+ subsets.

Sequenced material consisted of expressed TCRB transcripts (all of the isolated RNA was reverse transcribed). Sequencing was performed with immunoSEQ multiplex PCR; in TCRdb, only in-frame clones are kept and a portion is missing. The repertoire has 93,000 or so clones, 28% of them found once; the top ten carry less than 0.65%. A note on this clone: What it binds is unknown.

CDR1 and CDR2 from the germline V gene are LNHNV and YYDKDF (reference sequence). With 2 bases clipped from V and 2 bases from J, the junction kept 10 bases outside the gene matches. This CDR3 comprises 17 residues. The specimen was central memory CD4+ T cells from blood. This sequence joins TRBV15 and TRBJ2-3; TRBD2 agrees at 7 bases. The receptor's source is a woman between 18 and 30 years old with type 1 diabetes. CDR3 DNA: TGTGCCACCAGCAGATTGGGATGGGGGGGGAACACAGATACGCAGTATTTT. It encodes CATSRLGWGGNTDTQYF.